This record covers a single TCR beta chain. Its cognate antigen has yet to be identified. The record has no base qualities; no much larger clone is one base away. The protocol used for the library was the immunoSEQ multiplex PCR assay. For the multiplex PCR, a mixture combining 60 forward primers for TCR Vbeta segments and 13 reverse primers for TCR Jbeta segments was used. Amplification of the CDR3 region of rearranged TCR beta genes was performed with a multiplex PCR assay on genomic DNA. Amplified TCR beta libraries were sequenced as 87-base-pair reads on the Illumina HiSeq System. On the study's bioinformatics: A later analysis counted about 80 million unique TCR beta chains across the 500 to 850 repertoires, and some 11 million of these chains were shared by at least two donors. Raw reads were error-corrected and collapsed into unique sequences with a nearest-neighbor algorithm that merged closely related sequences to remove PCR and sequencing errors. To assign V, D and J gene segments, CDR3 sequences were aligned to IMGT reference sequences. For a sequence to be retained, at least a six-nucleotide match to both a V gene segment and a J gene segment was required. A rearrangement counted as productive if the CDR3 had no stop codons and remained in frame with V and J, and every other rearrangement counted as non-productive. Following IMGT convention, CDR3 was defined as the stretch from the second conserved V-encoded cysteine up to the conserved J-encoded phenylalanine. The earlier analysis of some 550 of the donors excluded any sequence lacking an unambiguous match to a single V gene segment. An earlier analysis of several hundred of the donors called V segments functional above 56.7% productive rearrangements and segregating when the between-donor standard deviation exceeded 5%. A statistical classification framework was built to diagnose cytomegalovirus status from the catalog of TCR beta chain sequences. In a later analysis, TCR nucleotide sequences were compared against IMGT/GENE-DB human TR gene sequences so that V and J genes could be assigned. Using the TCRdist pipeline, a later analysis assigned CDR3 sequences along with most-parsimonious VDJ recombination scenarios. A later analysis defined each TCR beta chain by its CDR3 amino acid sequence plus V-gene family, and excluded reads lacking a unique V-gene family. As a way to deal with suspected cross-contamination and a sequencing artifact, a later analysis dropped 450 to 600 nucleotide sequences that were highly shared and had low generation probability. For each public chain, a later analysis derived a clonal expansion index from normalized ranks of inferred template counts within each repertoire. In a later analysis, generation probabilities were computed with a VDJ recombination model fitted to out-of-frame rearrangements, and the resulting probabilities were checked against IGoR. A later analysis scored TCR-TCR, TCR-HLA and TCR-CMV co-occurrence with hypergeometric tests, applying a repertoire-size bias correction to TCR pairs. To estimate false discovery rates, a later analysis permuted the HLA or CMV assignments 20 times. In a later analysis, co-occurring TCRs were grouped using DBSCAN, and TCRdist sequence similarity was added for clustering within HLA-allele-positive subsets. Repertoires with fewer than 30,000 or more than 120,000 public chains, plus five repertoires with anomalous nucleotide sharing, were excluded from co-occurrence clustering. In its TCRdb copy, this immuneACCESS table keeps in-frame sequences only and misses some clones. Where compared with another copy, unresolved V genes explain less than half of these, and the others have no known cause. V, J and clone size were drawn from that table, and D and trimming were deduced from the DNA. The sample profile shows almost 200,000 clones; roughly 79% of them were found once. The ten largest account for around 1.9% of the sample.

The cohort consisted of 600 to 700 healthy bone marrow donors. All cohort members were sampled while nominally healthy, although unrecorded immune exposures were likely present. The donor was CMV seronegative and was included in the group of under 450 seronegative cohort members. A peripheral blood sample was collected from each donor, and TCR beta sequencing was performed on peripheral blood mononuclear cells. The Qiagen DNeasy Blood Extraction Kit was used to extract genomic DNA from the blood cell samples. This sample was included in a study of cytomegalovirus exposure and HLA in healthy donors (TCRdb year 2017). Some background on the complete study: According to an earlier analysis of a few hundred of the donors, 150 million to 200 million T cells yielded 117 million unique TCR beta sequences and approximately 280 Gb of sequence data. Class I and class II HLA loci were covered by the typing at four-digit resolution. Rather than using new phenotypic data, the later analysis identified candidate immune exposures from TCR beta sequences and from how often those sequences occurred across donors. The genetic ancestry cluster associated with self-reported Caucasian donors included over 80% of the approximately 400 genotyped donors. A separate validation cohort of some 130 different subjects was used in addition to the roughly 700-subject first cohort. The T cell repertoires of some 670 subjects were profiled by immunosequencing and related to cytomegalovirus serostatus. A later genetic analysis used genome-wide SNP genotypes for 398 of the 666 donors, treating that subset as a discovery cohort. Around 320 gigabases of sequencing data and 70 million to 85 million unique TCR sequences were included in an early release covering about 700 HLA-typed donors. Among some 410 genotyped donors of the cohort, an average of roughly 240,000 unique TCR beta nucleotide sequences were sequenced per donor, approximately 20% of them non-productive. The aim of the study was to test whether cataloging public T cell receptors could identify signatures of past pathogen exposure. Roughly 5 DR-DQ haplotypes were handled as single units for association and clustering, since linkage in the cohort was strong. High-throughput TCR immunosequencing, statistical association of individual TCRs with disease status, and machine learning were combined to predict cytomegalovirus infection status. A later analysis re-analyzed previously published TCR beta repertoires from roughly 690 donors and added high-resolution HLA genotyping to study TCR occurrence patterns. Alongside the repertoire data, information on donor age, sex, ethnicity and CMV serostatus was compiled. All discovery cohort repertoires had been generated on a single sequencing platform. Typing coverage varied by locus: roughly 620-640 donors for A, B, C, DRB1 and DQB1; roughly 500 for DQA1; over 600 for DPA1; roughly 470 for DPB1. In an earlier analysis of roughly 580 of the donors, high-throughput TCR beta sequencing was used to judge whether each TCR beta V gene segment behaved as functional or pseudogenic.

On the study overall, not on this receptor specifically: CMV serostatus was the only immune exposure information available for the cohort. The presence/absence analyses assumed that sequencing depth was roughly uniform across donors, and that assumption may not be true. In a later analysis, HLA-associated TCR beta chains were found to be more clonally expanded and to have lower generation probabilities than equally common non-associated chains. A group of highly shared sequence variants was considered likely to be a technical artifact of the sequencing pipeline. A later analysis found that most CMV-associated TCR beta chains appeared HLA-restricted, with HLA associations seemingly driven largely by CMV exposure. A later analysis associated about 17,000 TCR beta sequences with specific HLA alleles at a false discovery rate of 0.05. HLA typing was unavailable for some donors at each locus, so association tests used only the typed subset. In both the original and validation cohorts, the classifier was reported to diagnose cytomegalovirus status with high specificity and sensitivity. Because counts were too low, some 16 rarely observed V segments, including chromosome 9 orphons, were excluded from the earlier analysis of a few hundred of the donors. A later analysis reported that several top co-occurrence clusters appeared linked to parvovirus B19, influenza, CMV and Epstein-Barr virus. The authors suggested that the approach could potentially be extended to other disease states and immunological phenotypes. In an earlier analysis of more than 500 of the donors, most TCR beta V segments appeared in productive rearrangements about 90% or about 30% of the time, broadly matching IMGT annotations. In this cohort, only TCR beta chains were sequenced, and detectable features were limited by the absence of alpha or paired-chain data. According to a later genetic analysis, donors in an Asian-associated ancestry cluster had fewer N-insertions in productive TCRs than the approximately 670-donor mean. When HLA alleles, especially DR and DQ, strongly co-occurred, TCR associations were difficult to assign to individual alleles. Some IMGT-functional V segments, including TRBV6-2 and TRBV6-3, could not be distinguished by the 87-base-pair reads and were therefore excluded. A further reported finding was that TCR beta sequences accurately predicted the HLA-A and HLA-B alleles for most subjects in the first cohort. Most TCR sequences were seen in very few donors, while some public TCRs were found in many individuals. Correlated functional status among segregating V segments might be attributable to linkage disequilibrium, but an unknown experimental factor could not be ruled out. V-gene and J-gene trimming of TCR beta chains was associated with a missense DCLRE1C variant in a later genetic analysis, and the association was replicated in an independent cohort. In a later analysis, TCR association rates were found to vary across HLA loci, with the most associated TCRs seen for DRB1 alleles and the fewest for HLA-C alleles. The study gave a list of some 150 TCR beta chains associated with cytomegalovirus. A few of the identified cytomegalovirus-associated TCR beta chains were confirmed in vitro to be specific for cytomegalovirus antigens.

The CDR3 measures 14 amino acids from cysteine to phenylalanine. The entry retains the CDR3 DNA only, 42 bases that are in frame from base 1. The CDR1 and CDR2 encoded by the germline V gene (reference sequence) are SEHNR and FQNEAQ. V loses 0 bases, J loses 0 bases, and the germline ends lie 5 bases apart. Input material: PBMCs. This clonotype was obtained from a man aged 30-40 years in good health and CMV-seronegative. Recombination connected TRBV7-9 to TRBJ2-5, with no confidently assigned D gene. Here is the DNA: TGTGCCAGCAGCTTAGCCGCAGACCAAGAGACCCAGTACTTC. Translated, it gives CASSLAADQETQYF.